These T cell receptor beta chains were read from a single sample in a study of pediatric ulcerative colitis. Clones were read by immunoSEQ multiplex PCR, and TCRdb kept only the in-frame ones, dropping some. The sample lists 44,000 or so clones, 78% occurring once. The source material was gut tissue. The receptors shown here come from a girl aged 10-17 years with moderate ulcerative colitis. The CDR3 runs from the conserved cysteine through the conserved F or W. The order of the fields is J gene, V gene, D gene, clone size, CDR3 protein, CDR3 DNA. D genes are given only for firm matches. Some rows have no size entry. The others give once, few or many, or a class for an expanded clone.

TRBJ2-5 TRBV5-1 - - CASSGDAGSQTQYF TGCGCCAGCAGCGGGGACGCCGGGTCCCAGACCCAGTACTTC
TRBJ1-1 TRBV5-1 - once CASSLGFMNTEAFF TGCGCCAGCAGCTTGGGCTTCATGAACACTGAAGCTTTCTTT
TRBJ2-3 TRBV6-5 - few CASRRTPTDTQYF TGTGCCAGCAGGCGGACTCCCACAGATACGCAGTATTTT
TRBJ1-1 TRBV28 - - CASLWPGAPEAFF TGTGCCAGCCTTTGGCCCGGGGCACCTGAAGCTTTCTTT
TRBJ2-3 TRBV7-6 TRBD2 - CASSLGERGVDTQYF TGTGCCAGCAGCTTAGGGGAGCGGGGGGTAGATACGCAGTATTTT
TRBJ2-1 TRBV7-2 - - CASSFQQLQFF TGTGCCAGCAGCTTTCAACAGCTCCAGTTCTTC
TRBJ1-5 TRBV19 - - CASSWVNQPQHF TGTGCCAGTAGTTGGGTGAATCAGCCCCAGCATTTT
TRBJ2-7 TRBV5-1 TRBD2 - CASSSGTSDEQYF TGCGCCAGCAGCTCCGGGACTAGCGACGAGCAGTACTTC
TRBJ1-5 TRBV2 - - CASREYSNQPQHF TGTGCCAGCCGGGAGTATAGCAATCAGCCCCAGCATTTT
TRBJ1-1 TRBV14 - - CASSQASAGAFF TGTGCCAGCAGCCAAGCCTCGGCGGGAGCTTTCTTT